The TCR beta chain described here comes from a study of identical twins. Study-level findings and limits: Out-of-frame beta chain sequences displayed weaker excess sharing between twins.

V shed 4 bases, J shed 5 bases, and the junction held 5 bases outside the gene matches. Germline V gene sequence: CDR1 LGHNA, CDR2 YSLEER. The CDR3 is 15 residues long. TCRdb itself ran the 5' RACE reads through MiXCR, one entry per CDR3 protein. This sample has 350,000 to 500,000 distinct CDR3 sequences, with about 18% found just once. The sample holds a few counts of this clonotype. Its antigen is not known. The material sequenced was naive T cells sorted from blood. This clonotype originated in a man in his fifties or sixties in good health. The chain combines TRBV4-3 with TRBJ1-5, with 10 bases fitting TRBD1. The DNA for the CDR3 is TGCGCCAGCAGCCTAGACAGGGGGCGGGATCAGCCCCAGCATTTT. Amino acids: CASSLDRGRDQPQHF.